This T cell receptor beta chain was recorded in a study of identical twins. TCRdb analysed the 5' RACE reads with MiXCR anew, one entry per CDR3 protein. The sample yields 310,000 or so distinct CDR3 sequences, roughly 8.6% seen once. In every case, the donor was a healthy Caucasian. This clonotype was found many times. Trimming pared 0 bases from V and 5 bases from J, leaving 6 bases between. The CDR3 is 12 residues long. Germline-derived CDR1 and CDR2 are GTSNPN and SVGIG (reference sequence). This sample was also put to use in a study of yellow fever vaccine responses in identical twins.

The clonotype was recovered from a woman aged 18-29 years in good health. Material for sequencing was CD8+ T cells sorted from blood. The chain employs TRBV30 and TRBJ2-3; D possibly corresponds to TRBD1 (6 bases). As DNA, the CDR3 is TGTGCCTGGAGTGTAGGGGGAGATACGCAGTATTTT. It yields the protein CAWSVGGDTQYF.